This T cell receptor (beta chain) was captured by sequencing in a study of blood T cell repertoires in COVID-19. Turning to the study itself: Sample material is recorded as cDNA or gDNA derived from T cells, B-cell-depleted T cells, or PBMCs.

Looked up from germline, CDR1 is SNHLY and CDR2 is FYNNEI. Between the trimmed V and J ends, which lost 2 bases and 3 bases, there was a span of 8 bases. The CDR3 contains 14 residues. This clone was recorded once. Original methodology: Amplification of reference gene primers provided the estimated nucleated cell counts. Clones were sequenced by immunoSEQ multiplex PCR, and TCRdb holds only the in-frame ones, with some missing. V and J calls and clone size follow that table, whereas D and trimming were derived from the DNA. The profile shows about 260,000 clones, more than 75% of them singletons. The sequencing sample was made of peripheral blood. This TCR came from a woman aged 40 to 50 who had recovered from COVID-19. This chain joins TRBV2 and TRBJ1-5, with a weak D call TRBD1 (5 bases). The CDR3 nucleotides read TGTGCCAGCAGTGAACAGGGAAACAATCAGCCCCAGCATTTT. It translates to CASSEQGNNQPQHF.